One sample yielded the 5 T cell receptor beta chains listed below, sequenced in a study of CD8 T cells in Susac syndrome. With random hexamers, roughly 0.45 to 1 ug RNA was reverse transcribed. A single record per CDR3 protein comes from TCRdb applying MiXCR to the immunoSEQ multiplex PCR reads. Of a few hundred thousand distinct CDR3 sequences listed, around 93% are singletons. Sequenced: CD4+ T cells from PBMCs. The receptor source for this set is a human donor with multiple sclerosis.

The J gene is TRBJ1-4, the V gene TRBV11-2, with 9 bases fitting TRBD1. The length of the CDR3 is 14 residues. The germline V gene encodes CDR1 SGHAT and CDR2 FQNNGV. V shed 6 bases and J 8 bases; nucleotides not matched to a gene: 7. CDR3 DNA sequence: TGTGCCAGCAGTTGGGACAGGGTCCGGGAAAAACTGTTTTTT. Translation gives CASSWDRVREKLFF.

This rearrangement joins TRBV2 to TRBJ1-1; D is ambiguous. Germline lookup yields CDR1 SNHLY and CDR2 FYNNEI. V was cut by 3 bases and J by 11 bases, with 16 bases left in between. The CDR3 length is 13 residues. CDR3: CASSERAPLGAFF. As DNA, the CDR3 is TGTGCCAGCAGTGAGAGGGCCCCCCTCGGGGCTTTCTTT.

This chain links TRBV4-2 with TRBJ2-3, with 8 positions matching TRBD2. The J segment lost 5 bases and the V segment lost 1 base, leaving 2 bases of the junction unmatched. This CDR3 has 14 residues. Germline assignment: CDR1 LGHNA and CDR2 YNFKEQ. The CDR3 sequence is CASSQAGGGDTQYF. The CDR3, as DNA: TGTGCCAGCAGCCAAGCCGGGGGGGGAGATACGCAGTATTTT.

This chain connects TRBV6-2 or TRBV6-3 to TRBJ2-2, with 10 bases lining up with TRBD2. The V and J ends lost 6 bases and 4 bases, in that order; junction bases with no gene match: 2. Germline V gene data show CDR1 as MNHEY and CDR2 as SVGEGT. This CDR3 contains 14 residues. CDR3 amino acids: CASRLAGATGELFF. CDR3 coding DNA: TGTGCCAGCAGGCTAGCGGGGGCCACCGGGGAGCTGTTTTTT.

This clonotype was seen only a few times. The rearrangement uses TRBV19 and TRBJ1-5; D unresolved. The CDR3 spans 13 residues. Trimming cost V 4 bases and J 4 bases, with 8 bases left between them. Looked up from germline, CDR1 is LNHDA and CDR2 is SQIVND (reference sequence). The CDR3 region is CASSSGGNQPQHF. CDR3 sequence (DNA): TGTGCCAGTAGTAGTGGCGGGAATCAGCCCCAGCATTTT.